This TCR beta chain originates from a study of cytomegalovirus exposure and HLA in healthy donors. PCR amplification relied on 60 Vbeta primers (plus 13 Jbeta primers). Data came from immunoSEQ multiplex PCR; TCRdb stores just in-frame clones and leaves some out. The table records some 150,000 clones, 77% of them present only once. The sample holds one count of this clone. The CDR3 loop spans 14 amino acids. Between the trimmed V and J ends, which lost 1 base and 0 bases, there was a span of 6 bases. CDR1 and CDR2 (germline): MGHRA, YSYEKL. The sample consisted of PBMCs. The J gene is TRBJ1-1, the V gene TRBV4-1, with a possible D match to TRBD1 (6 bases). The sequence derives from a female donor in good health and CMV-seronegative. The CDR3: CASSQGGLNTEAFF. CDR3 sequence (DNA): TGCGCCAGCAGCCAAGGGGGGCTGAACACTGAAGCTTTCTTT.